These 11 T cell receptor beta chains came from one sample sequenced in a study of cytomegalovirus exposure and HLA in healthy donors. Primers: 60 Vbeta forward and 13 Jbeta reverse. Measured with immunoSEQ multiplex PCR; TCRdb has only the in-frame clones, and not every one. This table has about 140,000 clones, roughly 73% appearing once. Sample: PBMCs. These receptors were taken from a man aged 40-55 years in good health and CMV-seronegative.

This chain connects TRBV7-2 to TRBJ1-1, with D unclear. Per germline, CDR1 SGHTA and CDR2 FQGNSA. This CDR3 contains 13 residues. The ends were cut back, 1 base at V and 8 bases at J, with 11 bases in the middle. The CDR3 sequence is CASSLDRSGEAFF. The CDR3 DNA reads as TGTGCCAGCAGCTTAGATCGTTCGGGGGAAGCTTTCTTT.

This clone was seen only once. The rearrangement joins TRBV4-2 to TRBJ2-5, with D perhaps TRBD2 (5 bases). Trimming took off 0 bases at V and 5 bases at J, with 7 bases between the two ends. The germline gives CDR1 LGHNA, CDR2 YNFKEQ. The CDR3 loop spans 13 amino acids. Written as DNA, the CDR3 is TGTGCCAGCAGCCAAGAACTAGTGGAGACCCAGTACTTC. This gives the protein CASSQELVETQYF.

The gene calls are TRBV10-2 and TRBJ2-5, with D possibly matching TRBD2 (6 bases). The CDR3 spans 12 residues. Trimming took 4 bases from V and 12 from J, leaving 15 bases between them. Germline V gives CDR1 WSHSY, CDR2 SAAADI. The CDR3 region is CASSAPPGGEYF. DNA of the CDR3: TGCGCCAGCAGTGCACCGCCGGGCGGGGAGTACTTC.

The J gene is TRBJ2-7, the V gene TRBV7-9; a weak D match, TRBD1 (5 bases). The germline V gene has CDR1 SEHNR and CDR2 FQNEAQ (reference sequence). CDR3 length: 15 residues. V lost 0 bases, J lost 0 bases, and 9 bases lay in between. The CDR3 nucleotides are TGTGCCAGCAGCTTAGCCAGGGTGAGCTCCTACGAGCAGTACTTC. It codes for CASSLARVSSYEQYF.

The V call is TRBV10-3, the J call TRBJ2-2, with 13 nucleotides matching TRBD2. The CDR3 sequence is 14 residues long. V lost 8 bases, J lost 8 bases, and 5 bases stayed unmatched. The germline V gene encodes CDR1 ENHRY and CDR2 SYGVKD. Written as DNA, the CDR3 is TGTGCCATCGGGGGACTAGCGGGGCGGGGGGAGCTGTTTTTT. Amino acid sequence: CAIGGLAGRGELFF.

The chain joins TRBV7-2 to TRBJ2-7; unclear D gene. The CDR3 has 14 residues. Germline values: CDR1 SGHTA, CDR2 FQGNSA. V lost 1 base and J lost 1, with 8 bases in between. The CDR3: CASSLVRGSYEQYF. CDR3 sequence (DNA): TGTGCCAGCAGCTTAGTAAGAGGTTCCTACGAGCAGTACTTC.

This clone has a handful of counts. This chain joins TRBV19 and TRBJ2-1; 7 bases agree with TRBD2. Germline CDR1 reads LNHDA; CDR2 reads SQIVND (reference sequence). This CDR3 region has 15 residues. J lost 4 bases, V lost 4 bases, and 7 bases had no gene match. This CDR3 reads CASSRAGDPYNEQFF. CDR3 nucleotides: TGTGCCAGTAGTAGGGCGGGGGACCCTTACAATGAGCAGTTCTTC.

As regards this clone: In this CDR3 the conserved last residue, phenylalanine or tryptophan, is missing, so a read error is likely. The gene calls are TRBV12-5 and TRBJ1-2; D gene unclear. Germline V gene lookup returns CDR1 LGHNT and CDR2 FRNRAP. The CDR3 covers 11 residues. Trimming removed 4 bases at V and 9 bases at J, with 9 bases between. The CDR3 is CASGSGFSYTV. The DNA of the CDR3 is TGTGCTAGTGGTTCGGGGTTTAGCTACACCGTC.

The rearrangement links TRBV7-3 to TRBJ2-1, with TRBD1 identical over 8 bases. V lost 5 bases and J lost 4; bases outside the gene matches: 7. CDR3 length: 15 residues. Germline assignment: CDR1 SGHTA and CDR2 FQGTGA. The CDR3 bases are TGTGCCAGCAGCCTAAGCCGGGACAGGTACAATGAGCAGTTCTTC. Translation: CASSLSRDRYNEQFF.

This chain links TRBV5-5 with TRBJ1-1; perhaps TRBD1 as D (6 bases). CDR1 and CDR2 from the germline V gene are SGHKS and YYEKEE (reference sequence). Trimming took 5 bases from V and 5 from J, leaving 16 bases between them. This CDR3 spans 14 amino acids. CDR3 region: CASSLQGWETEAFF. CDR3 DNA sequence: TGTGCCAGCAGTCTACAGGGATGGGAAACTGAAGCTTTCTTT.

The rearrangement links TRBV7-9 to TRBJ2-3, with 7 bases identical to TRBD1. V was clipped by 5 bases and J by 0 bases; unmatched bases: 5. CDR1 SEHNR and CDR2 FQNEAQ come from the germline V gene (reference sequence). This CDR3 contains 15 residues. CDR3 nucleotide sequence: TGTGCCAGCAGCGCAGGGGGTGAGAGCACAGATACGCAGTATTTT. This codes for CASSAGGESTDTQYF.